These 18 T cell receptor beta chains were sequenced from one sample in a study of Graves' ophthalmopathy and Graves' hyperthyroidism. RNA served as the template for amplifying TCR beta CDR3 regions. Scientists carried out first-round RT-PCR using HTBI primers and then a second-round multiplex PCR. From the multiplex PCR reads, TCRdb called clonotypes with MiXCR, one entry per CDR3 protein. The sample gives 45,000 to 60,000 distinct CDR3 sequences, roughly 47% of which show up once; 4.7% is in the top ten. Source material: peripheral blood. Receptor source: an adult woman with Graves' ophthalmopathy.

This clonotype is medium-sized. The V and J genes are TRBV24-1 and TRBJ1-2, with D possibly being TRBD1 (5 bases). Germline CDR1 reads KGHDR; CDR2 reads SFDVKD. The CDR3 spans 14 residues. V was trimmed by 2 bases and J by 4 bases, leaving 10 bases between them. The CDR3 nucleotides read TGTGCCACCAGTGATTCGGCAGGGATCTATGGCTACACCTTC. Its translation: CATSDSAGIYGYTF.

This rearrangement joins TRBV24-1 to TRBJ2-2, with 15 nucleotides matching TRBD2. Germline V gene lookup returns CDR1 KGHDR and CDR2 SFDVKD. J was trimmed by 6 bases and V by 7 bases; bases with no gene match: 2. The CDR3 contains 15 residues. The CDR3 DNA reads TGTGCCACCAGGAGGACTAGCGGGAGGGCCGGGGAGCTGTTTTTT. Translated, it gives CATRRTSGRAGELFF.

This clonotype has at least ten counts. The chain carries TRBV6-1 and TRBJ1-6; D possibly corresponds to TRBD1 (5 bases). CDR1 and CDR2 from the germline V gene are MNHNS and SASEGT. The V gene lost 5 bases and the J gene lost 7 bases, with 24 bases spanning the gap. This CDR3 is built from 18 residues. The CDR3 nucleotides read TGTGCCAGCAGTCCTTTGGGCAGGGCCTTATCTCGGAATTCACCCCTCCACTTT. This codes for CASSPLGRALSRNSPLHF.

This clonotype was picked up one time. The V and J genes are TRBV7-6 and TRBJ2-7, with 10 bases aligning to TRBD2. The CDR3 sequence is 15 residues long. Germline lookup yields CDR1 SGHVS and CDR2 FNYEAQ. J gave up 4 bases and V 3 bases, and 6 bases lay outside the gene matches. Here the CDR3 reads CASSFSGRWGYEQYF. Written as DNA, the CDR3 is TGTGCCAGCAGCTTTAGCGGGAGGTGGGGTTACGAGCAGTACTTC. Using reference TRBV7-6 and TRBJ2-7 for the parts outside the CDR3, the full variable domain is GAGVSQSPRYKVTKRGQDVALRCDPISGHVSLYWYRQALGQGPEFLTYFNYEAQQDKSGLPNDRFSAERPEGSISTLTIQRTEQRDSAMYRCASSFSGRWGYEQYFGPGTRLTVT.

This CDR3 is CASTGVPGPTSEQYF. In nucleotides, the CDR3 is TGCGCCAGCACTGGGGTTCCGGGGCCAACGTCCGAGCAGTACTTC. V is TRBV10-1 and J is TRBJ2-7; D might be TRBD1 or TRBD2, each matching 5 bases. This CDR3 contains 15 residues. V gave up 7 bases and J gave up 6 bases, with 22 bases separating them. Germline V CDR1 and CDR2: WNHNN, SYGVQD (reference sequence).

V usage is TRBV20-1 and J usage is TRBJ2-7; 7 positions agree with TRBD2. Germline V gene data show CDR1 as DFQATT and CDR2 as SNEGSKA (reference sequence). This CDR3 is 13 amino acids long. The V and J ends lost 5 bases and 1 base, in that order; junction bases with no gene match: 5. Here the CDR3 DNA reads TGCAGTGCTGGGGGGGATACTTCCTACGAGCAGTACTTC. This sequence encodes CSAGGDTSYEQYF.

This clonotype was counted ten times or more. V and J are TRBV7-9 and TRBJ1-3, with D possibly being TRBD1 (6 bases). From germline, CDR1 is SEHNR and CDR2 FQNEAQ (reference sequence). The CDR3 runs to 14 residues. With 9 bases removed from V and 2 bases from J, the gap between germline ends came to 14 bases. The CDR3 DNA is TGTGCCAGTCTAAAGGGGGGGCCTGGAAACACCATATATTTT. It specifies CASLKGGPGNTIYF.

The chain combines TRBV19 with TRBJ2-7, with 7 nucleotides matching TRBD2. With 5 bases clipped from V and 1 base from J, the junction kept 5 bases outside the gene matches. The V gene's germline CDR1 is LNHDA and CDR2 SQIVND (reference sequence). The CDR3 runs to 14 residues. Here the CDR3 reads CASSVRGSSYEQYF. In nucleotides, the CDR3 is TGTGCCAGTAGTGTACGCGGGAGTTCCTACGAGCAGTACTTC.

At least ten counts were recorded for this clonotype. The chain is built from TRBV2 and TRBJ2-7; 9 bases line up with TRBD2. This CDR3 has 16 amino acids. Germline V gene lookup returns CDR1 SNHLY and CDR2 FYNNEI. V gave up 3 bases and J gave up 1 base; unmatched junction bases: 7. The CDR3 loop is CASSESRLAGSYEQYF. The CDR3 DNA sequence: TGTGCCAGCAGTGAGAGTAGGCTAGCGGGGTCCTACGAGCAGTACTTC.

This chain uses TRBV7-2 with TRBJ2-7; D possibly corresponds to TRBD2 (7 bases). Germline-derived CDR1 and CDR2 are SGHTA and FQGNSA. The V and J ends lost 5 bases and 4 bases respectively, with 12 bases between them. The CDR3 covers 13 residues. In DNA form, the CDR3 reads TGTGCCAGCAGCCGGGGGGCTGGATACGAGCAGTACTTC. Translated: CASSRGAGYEQYF.

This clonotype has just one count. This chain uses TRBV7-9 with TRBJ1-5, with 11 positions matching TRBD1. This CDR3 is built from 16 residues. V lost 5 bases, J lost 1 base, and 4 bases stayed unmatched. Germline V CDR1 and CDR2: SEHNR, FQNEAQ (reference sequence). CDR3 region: CASSQGQGESNQPQHF. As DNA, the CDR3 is TGTGCCAGCAGCCAGGGACAGGGGGAGAGCAATCAGCCCCAGCATTTT.

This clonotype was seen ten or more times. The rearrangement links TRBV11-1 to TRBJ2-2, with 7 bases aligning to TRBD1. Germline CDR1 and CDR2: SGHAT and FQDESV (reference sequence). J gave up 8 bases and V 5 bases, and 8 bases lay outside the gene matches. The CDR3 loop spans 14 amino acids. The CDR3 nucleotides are TGTGCCAGCAGCATAAAACAGGGGACGGGGGAGCTGTTTTTT. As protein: CASSIKQGTGELFF.

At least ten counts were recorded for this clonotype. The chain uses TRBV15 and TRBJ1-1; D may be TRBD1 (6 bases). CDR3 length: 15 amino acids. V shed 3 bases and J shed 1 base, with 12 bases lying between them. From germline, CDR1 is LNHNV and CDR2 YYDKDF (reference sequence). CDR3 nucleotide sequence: TGTGCCACCAGCAGGGGGGGGGCCCAGAACACTGAAGCTTTCTTT. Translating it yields CATSRGGAQNTEAFF.

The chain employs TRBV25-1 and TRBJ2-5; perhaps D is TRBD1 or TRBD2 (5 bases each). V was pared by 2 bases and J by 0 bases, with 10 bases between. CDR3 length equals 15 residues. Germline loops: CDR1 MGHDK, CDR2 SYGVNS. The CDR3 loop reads CASSEGGGHQETQYF. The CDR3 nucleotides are TGTGCCAGCAGTGAAGGTGGGGGACACCAAGAGACCCAGTACTTC.

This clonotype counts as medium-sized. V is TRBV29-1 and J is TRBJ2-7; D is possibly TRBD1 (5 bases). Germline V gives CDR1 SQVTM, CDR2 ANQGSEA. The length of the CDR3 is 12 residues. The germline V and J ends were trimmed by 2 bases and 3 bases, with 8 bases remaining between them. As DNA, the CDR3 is TGCAGCGTTGAACAGGGTGTCTACGAGCAGTACTTC. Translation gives CSVEQGVYEQYF.

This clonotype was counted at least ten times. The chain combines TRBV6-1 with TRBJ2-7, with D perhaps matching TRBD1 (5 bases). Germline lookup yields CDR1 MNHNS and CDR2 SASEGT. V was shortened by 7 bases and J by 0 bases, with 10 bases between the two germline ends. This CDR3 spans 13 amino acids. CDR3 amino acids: CASNHRSSYEQYF. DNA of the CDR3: TGTGCCAGCAACCACAGGAGCTCCTACGAGCAGTACTTC.

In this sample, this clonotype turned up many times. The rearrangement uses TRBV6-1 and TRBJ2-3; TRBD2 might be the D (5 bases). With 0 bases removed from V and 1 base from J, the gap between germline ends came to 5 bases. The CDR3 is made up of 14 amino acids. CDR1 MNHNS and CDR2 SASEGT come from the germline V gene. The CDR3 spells CASSEASGTDTQYF. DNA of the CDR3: TGTGCCAGCAGTGAAGCTAGCGGCACAGATACGCAGTATTTT.

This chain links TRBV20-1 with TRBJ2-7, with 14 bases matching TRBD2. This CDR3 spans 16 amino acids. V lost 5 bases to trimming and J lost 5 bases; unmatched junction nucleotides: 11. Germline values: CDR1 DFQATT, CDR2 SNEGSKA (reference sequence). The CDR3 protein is CSAPRPGLAGEDEQYF. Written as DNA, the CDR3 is TGCAGTGCTCCCCGCCCGGGACTAGCGGGAGAGGACGAGCAGTACTTC.